This T cell receptor (beta chain) was documented in a study of T-cell reconstitution after alpha-beta-depleted transplantation in children. Study observations and caveats: Expanded clones from the graft, numbering several hundred, reportedly supplied alpha-beta T cells about two months after transplant. Once a year had passed after transplant, T-cell counts and diversity came mostly from newly produced T cells. Elevated TCRbeta diversity at day 60 was traced, in some patients, to surviving recipient T cells and thymic progenitors.

Germline V CDR1 and CDR2: MDHEN, SYDVKM. V was shortened by 3 bases and J by 3 bases, with 3 bases between the two germline ends. The CDR3 runs to 11 residues. Unique molecular identifiers were used to barcode this TCRbeta library. TCRdb called the PCR reads again in MiXCR, with one record for every CDR3 protein. The sample holds 7,500 to 9,500 distinct CDR3 sequences; 25% to 35% are singletons and the top ten take roughly 2%. About this clonotype: Its antigen is still unknown.

The specimen comprised peripheral blood, sampled 60 days after TCRalphabeta/CD19-depleted stem cell transplant. The receptor's source is a boy in the first two years of life who had a stem cell transplant for SCID, so the T cells may come from the graft donor. This sequence joins TRBV28 and TRBJ2-7, with D unresolved. This CDR3 is CASSFRYEQYF. CDR3 in DNA: TGTGCCAGCAGTTTCCGCTACGAGCAGTACTTC. Supplemented by reference TRBV28 and TRBJ2-7, the full variable domain reads DVKVTQSSRYLVKRTGEKVFLECVQDMDHENMFWYRQDPGLGLRLIYFSYDVKMKEKGDIPEGYSVSREKKERFSLILESASTNQTSMYLCASSFRYEQYFGPGTRLTVT.